This T cell receptor (beta chain) appears in the sequencing data of a study of beta chain features in type 1 diabetes. Study outcomes and limitations: There were fewer insertions and more deletions at the VDJ junctions of type 1 diabetes patients. Over-representation of high TCR-expressing cells was a possible consequence of cDNA sequencing. Shortening of TCRB CDR3s, moderate but significant, appeared in all four CD4+ subsets of Type 1 diabetes patients.

This clone was found a few times. Its antigen is still unknown. Expressed TCRB transcripts got sequenced, as all isolated RNA was reverse transcribed. Only in-frame clones appear in the TCRdb table, and some are missing; sequencing was by immunoSEQ multiplex PCR. The table includes 120,000 to 150,000 clones, 10% to 15% detected once. With 2 bases removed from V and 5 bases from J, the gap between germline ends came to 17 bases. CDR1 is SGHTA, CDR2 FQGTGA, per germline. The length of the CDR3 is 16 residues. V and J are TRBV7-3 and TRBJ2-3; D may match TRBD1 or TRBD2 (5 bases each). The receptor's source is a man aged 18 to 30 with type 1 diabetes. Material for sequencing was central memory CD4+ T cells from blood. In nucleotides, the CDR3 is TGTGCCAGCAGCTTAGGGACGGTGTCCGGCATAGATACGCAGTATTTT. Its translation is CASSLGTVSGIDTQYF. Based on the CDR3 plus reference TRBV7-3 and TRBJ2-3, the full variable domain is GAGVSQTPSNKVTEKGKYVELRCDPISGHTALYWYRQSLGQGPEFLIYFQGTGAADDSGLPNDRFFAVRPEGSVSTLKIQRTERGDSAVYLCASSLGTVSGIDTQYFGPGTRLTVL.